The next 8 T cell receptor beta chains were all read from a single sample in a study of T cell responses to AZD1222 COVID-19 vaccine. TCRdb's copy holds only in-frame clones and misses some; the assay was immunoSEQ multiplex PCR. The sample has 150,000 or so clones, roughly 88% seen once; the top ten hold roughly 2.1%. The starting material was peripheral blood, obtained on day 0 of AZD1222 vaccination. The receptor set was obtained from an adult in good health.

The rearrangement links TRBV21-1 to TRBJ1-1; the D call of TRBD1 is as the table states it, not checked on the DNA. TRBV21-1 is listed as a pseudogene. This CDR3 contains 17 residues. The CDR3 reads CASSKGRKDRGQTEAFF. The CDR3 DNA is TGTGCCAGCAGCAAAGGGAGAAAAGACAGGGGGCAAACTGAAGCTTTCTTT.

J is TRBJ1-2 and V is TRBV5-5; 9 nucleotides match TRBD1. CDR1 and CDR2 (germline): SGHKS, YYEKEE (reference sequence). CDR3 length equals 16 residues. With 4 bases clipped from V and 4 bases from J, the junction kept 11 bases outside the gene matches. The CDR3 region is CASSTPTGGYGYGYTF. CDR3 DNA sequence: TGTGCCAGCAGCACTCCAACAGGGGGCTACGGCTATGGCTACACCTTC.

Turning to this clone: Other DNA sequences of this sample code for an identical CDR3. The rearrangement uses TRBV7-2 and TRBJ2-7; 10 bases fit TRBD1. CDR3 length: 14 amino acids. Germline-derived CDR1 and CDR2 are SGHTA and FQGNSA. J lost 3 bases, V lost 1 base, and 0 bases had no gene match. The CDR3 loop is CASSLGDRGYEQYF. Here the CDR3 DNA reads TGTGCCAGCAGCTTAGGGGACAGGGGCTACGAGCAGTACTTC.

The rearrangement joins TRBV6-5 to TRBJ2-7, with D tentatively TRBD1 (5 bases). The V gene's germline CDR1 is MNHEY and CDR2 SVGAGI. There are 14 residues in the CDR3. The ends were cut back, 5 bases at V and 1 base at J, with 12 bases in the middle. Here the CDR3 reads CASSTRTPSYEQYF. For the CDR3, the DNA is TGTGCCAGCAGTACCCGGACACCTTCCTACGAGCAGTACTTC.

This clone was detected once. The chain links TRBV30 to TRBJ1-5; no reliable D call. CDR1 and CDR2 from the germline V gene are GTSNPN and SVGIG (reference sequence). Trimming removed 0 bases at V and 0 bases at J, with 3 bases between. The CDR3 has 13 residues. The CDR3 protein is CAWSVHSNQPQHF. The CDR3, as DNA: TGTGCCTGGAGTGTCCATAGCAATCAGCCCCAGCATTTT.

This clone appeared a single time. The chain carries TRBV6-5 and TRBJ1-4; D is possibly TRBD1 (6 bases). CDR3 length: 15 amino acids. The V gene's germline CDR1 is MNHEY and CDR2 SVGAGI. The V gene lost 6 bases and the J gene lost 0 bases, with 11 bases spanning the gap. The CDR3 region is CASSQGGSTNEKLFF. For the CDR3, the DNA is TGTGCCAGCAGCCAAGGGGGGTCAACTAATGAAAAACTGTTTTTT.

The rearrangement links TRBV25-1 to TRBJ1-4; no firm D call. The CDR3 extends over 15 amino acids. The V and J ends lost 9 bases and 3 bases respectively, with 17 bases between them. Germline values: CDR1 MGHDK, CDR2 SYGVNS. The CDR3 sequence is CARHLYWTANEKLFF. The CDR3 coding sequence is TGTGCCAGGCATCTATATTGGACCGCTAATGAAAAACTGTTTTTT.

The CDR3 loop reads CASSSGQGAGQPQHF. CDR3 sequence (DNA): TGCGCCAGCAGTTCCGGACAGGGGGCGGGTCAGCCCCAGCATTTT. J is TRBJ1-5 and V is TRBV5-1; 11 positions agree with TRBD1. Germline V gene lookup returns CDR1 SGHRS and CDR2 YFSETQ. J gave up 6 bases and V 5 bases, and 7 bases lay outside the gene matches. This CDR3 comprises 15 residues.